A single sample gave rise to the 11 T cell receptor beta chains below, sequenced in a study of blood T cell repertoires in COVID-19. The method was immunoSEQ multiplex PCR; TCRdb's version includes in-frame clones alone and lacks a portion of them. Of about 32,000 clones listed, about 92% are singletons. The specimen was peripheral blood. The receptors here all came from a man aged 70-80 years with active or convalescent COVID-19.

J is TRBJ1-1 and V is TRBV30, with 10 positions matching TRBD1. This CDR3 has 14 residues. Germline trimming cut 0 bases from V and 5 bases from J; bases unmatched to any gene: 3. In germline, CDR1 is GTSNPN, CDR2 SVGIG (reference sequence). This chain's CDR3 is CAWSVRQGATEAFF. The CDR3 bases are TGTGCCTGGAGTGTCCGACAGGGGGCAACTGAAGCTTTCTTT.

The chain employs TRBV5-1 and TRBJ2-7, with D possibly TRBD1 on 6 matching bases. Looked up from germline, CDR1 is SGHRS and CDR2 is YFSETQ. This CDR3 is built from 14 residues. V gave up 4 bases and J gave up 1 base, with 12 bases separating them. This chain's CDR3 is CASSDRGQSYEQYF. The CDR3 nucleotides are TGCGCCAGCAGCGACCGAGGACAGTCCTACGAGCAGTACTTC.

In DNA, the CDR3 is TGTGCCAGCAGCTCCGACGGAGAAAACGAGCAGTACTTC. Its translation: CASSSDGENEQYF. The V and J genes are TRBV7-2 and TRBJ2-7; unclear D gene. Trimming shortened V by 4 bases and J by 5 bases, and 12 bases separated the two germline ends. This CDR3 is 13 amino acids long. The germline CDR1 and CDR2 sequences are SGHTA and FQGNSA.

The J gene is TRBJ1-2, the V gene TRBV7-2; 8 bases map to TRBD1. The CDR3 runs 17 residues. J was trimmed by 1 base and V by 0 bases; bases with no gene match: 7. Germline V lookup: CDR1 SGHTA, CDR2 FQGNSA. The CDR3 DNA reads TGTGCCAGCAGCTTAGCGCAAACAGGGGGATTTAACTATGGCTACACCTTC. This gives the protein CASSLAQTGGFNYGYTF.

The chain links TRBV5-3 to TRBJ1-2, with TRBD1 as a possible D gene (5 bases). TRBV5-3 has ORF status, its function being uncertain. CDR3 length: 15 residues. The germline V and J ends were trimmed by 2 bases and 2 bases, with 13 bases remaining between them. The chain's CDR3 is CARSFREGKNYGYTF. The CDR3 nucleotides read TGTGCCAGAAGCTTCCGGGAGGGGAAGAACTATGGCTACACCTTC.

The rearrangement uses TRBV13 and TRBJ1-1, with 7 bases fitting TRBD1. The trim removed 5 bases at V and 3 bases at J, leaving 9 bases unmatched. The CDR3 contains 15 residues. Germline assignment: CDR1 PRHDT and CDR2 FYEKMQ (reference sequence). CDR3 in DNA: TGTGCCAGCAGCCTTATGACAGGGTCTCACACTGAAGCTTTCTTT. Amino acids: CASSLMTGSHTEAFF.

This clone was observed a handful of times. The rearrangement uses TRBV5-1 and TRBJ2-1; weak D call: TRBD2 (5 bases). CDR1 is SGHRS and CDR2 is YFSETQ in the germline V gene. This CDR3 has 12 residues. Trimming left V 0 bases short and J 10 bases short, with 8 bases between. CDR3 protein: CASSLERYEQFF. CDR3 nucleotides: TGCGCCAGCAGCTTGGAGCGGTACGAGCAGTTCTTC. The full variable domain, completed using reference TRBV5-1 and TRBJ2-1, is KAGVTQTPRYLIKTRGQQVTLSCSPISGHRSVSWYQQTPGQGLQFLFEYFSETQRNKGNFPGRFSGRQFSNSRSEMNVSTLELGDSALYLCASSLERYEQFFGPGTRLTVL.

The rearrangement uses TRBV18 and TRBJ1-1; D may be TRBD1 (5 bases). The CDR3 totals 14 residues. Trimming removed 5 bases from V and 6 bases from J, with 16 bases in between. CDR1 is KGHSH, CDR2 LQKENI, per germline. This CDR3 is CASSGRQGSSEAFF. The CDR3 DNA reads TGTGCCAGCTCAGGACGTCAGGGTTCATCTGAAGCTTTCTTT.

This chain connects TRBV7-8 to TRBJ1-5, with 9 bases identical to TRBD1. The V segment lost 0 bases and the J segment 3 bases; nucleotides outside the gene matches: 9. The length of the CDR3 is 18 residues. From germline, CDR1 is SGHVS and CDR2 FQNEAQ. The CDR3 region has the DNA TGTGCCAGCAGCTTAGCGTTGGGACAGGGTCGGGACAATCAGCCCCAGCATTTT. Translated: CASSLALGQGRDNQPQHF. Full variable domain (rest looked up from reference TRBV7-8 and TRBJ1-5): GAGVSQSPRYKVAKRGQDVALRCDPISGHVSLFWYQQALGQGPEFLTYFQNEAQLDKSGLPSDRFFAERPEGSVSTLKIQRTQQEDSAVYLCASSLALGQGRDNQPQHFGDGTRLSIL.

V and J are TRBV19 and TRBJ2-2, with 7 nucleotides matching TRBD1. This CDR3 is built from 14 residues. CDR1 LNHDA and CDR2 SQIVND come from the germline V gene (reference sequence). The ends lost 4 bases at V and 1 base at J; junction bases unmatched: 0. The chain's CDR3 is CASSRQGNTGELFF. The CDR3, as DNA: TGTGCCAGTAGTAGACAGGGGAACACCGGGGAGCTGTTTTTT. Full variable domain (missing parts from reference TRBV19 and TRBJ2-2): DGGITQSPKYLFRKEGQNVTLSCEQNLNHDAMYWYRQDPGQGLRLIYYSQIVNDFQKGDIAEGYSVSREKKESFPLTVTSAQKNPTAFYLCASSRQGNTGELFFGEGSRLTVL.

The chain combines TRBV5-4 with TRBJ2-1, with D tentatively TRBD1 (6 bases). There are 15 residues in the CDR3. V dropped 4 bases and J dropped 3 bases, with 14 bases sitting between them. Per germline, CDR1 SGHNT and CDR2 YYREEE (reference sequence). CDR3 in DNA: TGTGCCAGCAGCCCACAGGGCTGGAGCTACAATGAGCAGTTCTTC. Its protein is CASSPQGWSYNEQFF.